Below, 20 T cell receptor beta chains from the same sample are listed, as sequenced in a study of T cell repertoires in cytomegalovirus infection. TCRdb ran MiXCR on the reads and lists one entry per CDR3 protein. The table has around 340,000 distinct CDR3 sequences, roughly 28% seen once. Antigens of these TCRs are unknown. This specimen was cultured PBMCs, taken from culture after CMV antigen stimulation. These receptor sequences come from a human donor in good health (CMV status not recorded). Some clones in this sample may be carry-over from other donors' samples.

This chain links TRBV7-2 with TRBJ1-4; D possibly corresponds to TRBD1 (5 bases). Germline V lookup: CDR1 SGHTA, CDR2 FQGNSA. The CDR3 totals 13 residues. Trimming shortened V by 1 base and J by 8 bases, and 8 bases separated the two germline ends. As DNA, the CDR3 is TGTGCCAGCAGCTTAGGACAGCGCGAAAAACTGTTTTTT. Translating it yields CASSLGQREKLFF.

This clonotype was found a few times. This rearrangement joins TRBV27 to TRBJ1-2; TRBD1 matches at 7 bases. J gave up 2 bases and V 6 bases, and 9 bases lay outside the gene matches. Germline V CDR1 and CDR2: MNHEY, SMNVEV (reference sequence). This CDR3 has 15 residues. The CDR3 nucleotides are TGTGCCAGCAGGGGACTCGGACAGGACAACTATGGCTACACCTTC. Its protein product is CASRGLGQDNYGYTF.

This sequence joins TRBV7-3 and TRBJ2-1; D may be TRBD2 (6 bases). The CDR3 is made up of 13 amino acids. The germline V gene has CDR1 SGHTA and CDR2 FQGTGA. V shed 5 bases and J shed 9 bases, with 14 bases lying between them. CDR3 nucleotide sequence: TGTGCCAGCAGCCCGGGGGTAGGGGTTGAGCAGTTCTTC. Its translation: CASSPGVGVEQFF.

The chain carries TRBV7-6 and TRBJ2-7, with TRBD1 matching 12 bases. Germline CDR1 is SGHVS and CDR2 is FNYEAQ. CDR3 length: 15 residues. V gave up 5 bases and J gave up 5 bases; unmatched junction bases: 7. The CDR3 protein is CASSLAGQGAHEQYF. CDR3 DNA sequence: TGTGCCAGCAGCCTTGCGGGACAGGGGGCCCACGAGCAGTACTTC. The whole variable domain, remainder taken from reference TRBV7-6 and TRBJ2-7, is GAGVSQSPRYKVTKRGQDVALRCDPISGHVSLYWYRQALGQGPEFLTYFNYEAQQDKSGLPNDRFSAERPEGSISTLTIQRTEQRDSAMYRCASSLAGQGAHEQYFGPGTRLTVT.

The chain is built from TRBV6-6 and TRBJ2-7, with 14 bases matching TRBD2. Germline lookup yields CDR1 MNHNY and CDR2 SVGAGI (reference sequence). The CDR3 runs to 17 residues. The J segment lost 2 bases and the V segment lost 6 bases, leaving 9 bases of the junction unmatched. CDR3 region: CASSRGTSGSLPYEQYF. The CDR3 nucleotides are TGTGCCAGCAGCCGCGGGACTAGCGGGAGCCTGCCCTACGAGCAGTACTTC.

This chain uses TRBV6-6 with TRBJ2-7; the D call may be TRBD1 or TRBD2 (7 bases each). The V and J ends lost 6 bases and 3 bases respectively, with 18 bases between them. The CDR3 spans 15 residues. Looked up from germline, CDR1 is MNHNY and CDR2 is SVGAGI (reference sequence). Written as DNA, the CDR3 is TGTGCCAGCAGGCAGGGGGGGGGCAAACTCTACGAGCAGTACTTC. It codes for CASRQGGGKLYEQYF.

The chain carries TRBV11-2 and TRBJ2-3; D is ambiguous. Germline CDR1 and CDR2: SGHAT and FQNNGV. V was cut by 3 bases and J by 1 base, with 8 bases left in between. The CDR3 is 14 residues long. The CDR3: CASSFRRGTDTQYF. The CDR3 DNA reads TGTGCCAGCAGCTTCCGACGGGGCACAGATACGCAGTATTTT.

This rearrangement joins TRBV7-8 to TRBJ2-5; D possibly corresponds to TRBD2 (7 bases). The CDR3 consists of 18 residues. Looked up from germline, CDR1 is SGHVS and CDR2 is FQNEAQ. V was shortened by 0 bases and J by 7 bases, with 24 bases between the two germline ends. The CDR3 coding sequence is TGTGCCAGCAGCTTAGCCTTAGGGGGGGGCGGTAAACTAGCGACCCAGTACTTC. Translated, it gives CASSLALGGGGKLATQYF. The variable domain in full, completed from reference TRBV7-8 and TRBJ2-5, reads GAGVSQSPRYKVAKRGQDVALRCDPISGHVSLFWYQQALGQGPEFLTYFQNEAQLDKSGLPSDRFFAERPEGSVSTLKIQRTQQEDSAVYLCASSLALGGGGKLATQYFGPGTRLLVL.

This chain links TRBV9 with TRBJ1-1; D unresolved. V was clipped by 2 bases and J by 5 bases, with 13 bases between them. Germline assignment: CDR1 SGDLS and CDR2 YYNGEE. This CDR3 has 14 amino acids. CDR3 sequence (DNA): TGTGCCAGCAGCGTTTATTCGACCGGTACTGAAGCTTTCTTT. Amino acids: CASSVYSTGTEAFF. Looking up the rest from reference TRBV9 and TRBJ1-1 gives the full variable domain: DSGVTQTPKHLITATGQRVTLRCSPRSGDLSVYWYQQSLDQGLQFLIQYYNGEERAKGNILERFSAQQFPDLHSELNLSSLELGDSALYFCASSVYSTGTEAFFGQGTRLTVV.

The rearrangement links TRBV7-2 to TRBJ2-3, with D perhaps matching TRBD1 (5 bases). Trimming removed 0 bases at V and 2 bases at J, with 15 bases between. CDR1 and CDR2 from the germline V gene are SGHTA and FQGNSA. The CDR3 runs 17 residues. For the CDR3, the DNA is TGTGCCAGCAGCTTAGCAGTTGGTAGGGGTGTCACAGATACGCAGTATTTT. As protein: CASSLAVGRGVTDTQYF.

This clonotype was counted ten times or more. V gene TRBV7-2 combines with J gene TRBJ2-7; 11 positions match TRBD2. The CDR3 has 18 amino acids. Trimming removed 4 bases from V and 5 bases from J; junction bases left unmatched: 16. From germline, CDR1 is SGHTA and CDR2 FQGNSA. CDR3 sequence (DNA): TGTGCCAGCAGCTCCCGCATACCGAGACTAGCGGGGTCCCACGAGCAGTACTTC. It specifies CASSSRIPRLAGSHEQYF.

This clonotype was seen more than once but under ten times. The chain has TRBV18 and TRBJ2-5; 10 positions agree with TRBD1. CDR1 and CDR2 (germline): KGHSH, LQKENI. The V and J ends lost 2 bases and 3 bases, in that order; junction bases with no gene match: 0. This CDR3 spans 14 amino acids. In DNA form, the CDR3 reads TGTGCCAGCTCACCAGGGACAGGGGAAGAGACCCAGTACTTC. Protein product: CASSPGTGEETQYF.

CDR3 nucleotide sequence: TGTGCCAGCAGCGGCGGGGGGAGTAATTCACCCCTCCACTTT. Translated: CASSGGGSNSPLHF. The chain joins TRBV7-9 to TRBJ1-6, with D possibly matching TRBD1 (5 bases). V shed 5 bases and J shed 6 bases, with 11 bases lying between them. Germline assignment: CDR1 SEHNR and CDR2 FQNEAQ (reference sequence). The CDR3 length is 14 residues.

The table lists this clonotype with a few counts. The CDR3, as DNA: TGCAGTGCTAGAGATGCGGGGGGACTAGCGGGGGACAATGAGCAGTTCTTC. Translation: CSARDAGGLAGDNEQFF. The gene calls are TRBV20-1 and TRBJ2-1; TRBD2 matches at 14 bases. The germline CDR1 and CDR2 sequences are DFQATT and SNEGSKA (reference sequence). The CDR3 length is 17 residues. V trimming: 0 bases; J trimming: 5 bases; junction bases outside the gene matches: 6.

This clonotype was detected a few times. The V and J genes are TRBV7-3 and TRBJ1-2; 8 bases line up with TRBD1. V shed 5 bases and J 2 bases; nucleotides not matched to a gene: 10. This CDR3 is built from 16 residues. CDR1 and CDR2 (germline): SGHTA, FQGTGA. CDR3 sequence (DNA): TGTGCCAGCAGCCCCCTCGGGGGGACAGGAAACTATGGCTACACCTTC. Its translation is CASSPLGGTGNYGYTF.

This clonotype occurred many times. The genes are TRBV12-3 or TRBV12-4 and TRBJ2-7; TRBD1 matches 9 bases. The CDR3 contains 16 residues. The junction had 12 bases not matched to a gene; V was cut back by 4 bases and J by 5 bases. The CDR3 loop reads CASSSTRDRESNEQYF. DNA for the CDR3: TGTGCCAGCAGTTCTACGAGGGACAGGGAGTCCAACGAGCAGTACTTC.

The chain combines TRBV27 with TRBJ1-4; D might be TRBD1 (6 bases). Trimming took 6 bases from V and 4 from J, leaving 12 bases between them. This CDR3 is 14 amino acids long. CDR1 is MNHEY, CDR2 SMNVEV, per germline (reference sequence). CDR3 residues: CASRKDRNNEKLFF. CDR3 DNA: TGTGCCAGCAGGAAGGACAGAAATAATGAAAAACTGTTTTTT.

The chain carries TRBV10-3 and TRBJ1-2, with unresolved D. CDR3 length equals 15 residues. The germline V gene has CDR1 ENHRY and CDR2 SYGVKD. V dropped 4 bases and J dropped 4 bases, with 16 bases sitting between them. This CDR3 reads CAISAVKDPVYGYTF. The CDR3 DNA sequence: TGTGCCATCAGTGCGGTAAAGGATCCAGTCTATGGCTACACCTTC.

The V and J genes are TRBV4-1 and TRBJ1-5; 9 positions agree with TRBD1. Germline CDR1 is MGHRA and CDR2 is YSYEKL. Trimming cost V 1 base and J 7 bases; bases outside gene matches: 5. This CDR3 has 15 amino acids. The CDR3 sequence is CASSQAGTGRQPQHF. DNA for the CDR3: TGCGCCAGCAGCCAAGCCGGGACAGGGAGACAGCCCCAGCATTTT.

The V call is TRBV18, the J call TRBJ1-1; no reliable D call. CDR3 length equals 13 residues. Trimming removed 3 bases from V and 4 bases from J, with 9 bases in between. CDR1 and CDR2 (germline): KGHSH, LQKENI. CDR3 amino acids: CASSPTEGTEAFF. CDR3 in DNA: TGTGCCAGCTCACCGACCGAGGGCACTGAAGCTTTCTTT.